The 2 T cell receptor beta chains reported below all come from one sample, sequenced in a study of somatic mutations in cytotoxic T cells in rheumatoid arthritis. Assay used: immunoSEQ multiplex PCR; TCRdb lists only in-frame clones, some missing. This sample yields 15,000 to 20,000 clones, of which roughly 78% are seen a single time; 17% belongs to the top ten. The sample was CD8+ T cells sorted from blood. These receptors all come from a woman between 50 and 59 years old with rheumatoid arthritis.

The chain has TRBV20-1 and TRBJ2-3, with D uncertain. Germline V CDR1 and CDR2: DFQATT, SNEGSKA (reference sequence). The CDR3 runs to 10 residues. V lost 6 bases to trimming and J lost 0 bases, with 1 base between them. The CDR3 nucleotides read TGCAGTGCCAGCACAGATACGCAGTATTTT. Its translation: CSASTDTQYF.

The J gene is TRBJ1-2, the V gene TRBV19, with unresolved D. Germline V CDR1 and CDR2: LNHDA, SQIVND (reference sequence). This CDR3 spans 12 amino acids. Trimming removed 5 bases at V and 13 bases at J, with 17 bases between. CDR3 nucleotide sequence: TGTGCCAGTAGTGCCGAGCCTCCCCAACCCACCTTC. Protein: CASSAEPPQPTF.